The T cell receptor beta chain described here comes from a study of T cell changes during pregnancy in multiple sclerosis. This CDR3 has 14 residues. CDR1 and CDR2 from the germline V gene are SGHRS and YFSETQ. Sequenced by immunoSEQ multiplex PCR; TCRdb stores in-frame clones only, minus some. The sample holds about 22,000 clones, approximately 92% seen once. This chain uses TRBV5-1 with TRBJ2-5, with 10 nucleotides matching TRBD1. The J call may be incorrect, as the DNA end agrees better with TRBJ2-7. Here the sequenced sample was CD8+ T cells from peripheral blood mononuclear cells, taken in the third trimester of pregnancy. This clonotype was obtained from a female donor with multiple sclerosis, enrolled in a pregnancy study. The CDR3 here is CASSFPGQGYEQYF. DNA of the CDR3: TGCGCCAGCAGCTTCCCGGGACAGGGGTACGAGCAGTACTTC.